Sequencing of this TCR beta chain was carried out in a study of regulatory T cells in long-lasting Graves disease. Study as a whole: The criterion for persistent Graves' disease was over 5 years of antithyroid drugs with positive TSH receptor antibodies.

Time point defined: persistent/refractory GD, antithyroid drugs over 5 years with positive TRAb. PBMCs were the source of the RNA used for TCR sequencing. Peripheral blood, around 9.4 milliliters of it, was drawn into EDTA tubes. The germline CDR1 and CDR2 sequences are SGHRS and YFSETQ. The CDR3 runs to 17 residues. V gave up 0 bases and J gave up 7 bases; unmatched junction bases: 15. In building TCR beta libraries, iRepertoire HTBI primers were used together with Arm-PCR of CDR3 regions. MiXCR, applied by TCRdb to the multiplex PCR reads, yields one record per CDR3 protein. The sample has about 470,000 distinct CDR3 sequences, 20% to 25% seen once. This clonotype was counted a single time.

This chain connects TRBV5-1 to TRBJ1-1, with 7 bases matching TRBD1. The specimen comprised peripheral blood mononuclear cells (PBMCs), sampled when the disease was refractory, from a patient treated with antithyroid drugs. This sequence originates from a female donor with Graves disease. CDR3 DNA: TGCGCCAGCAGCTTGGCTCCGTCGACAGACAGGGAGGGTGAAGCTTTCTTT. Its translation: CASSLAPSTDREGEAFF.